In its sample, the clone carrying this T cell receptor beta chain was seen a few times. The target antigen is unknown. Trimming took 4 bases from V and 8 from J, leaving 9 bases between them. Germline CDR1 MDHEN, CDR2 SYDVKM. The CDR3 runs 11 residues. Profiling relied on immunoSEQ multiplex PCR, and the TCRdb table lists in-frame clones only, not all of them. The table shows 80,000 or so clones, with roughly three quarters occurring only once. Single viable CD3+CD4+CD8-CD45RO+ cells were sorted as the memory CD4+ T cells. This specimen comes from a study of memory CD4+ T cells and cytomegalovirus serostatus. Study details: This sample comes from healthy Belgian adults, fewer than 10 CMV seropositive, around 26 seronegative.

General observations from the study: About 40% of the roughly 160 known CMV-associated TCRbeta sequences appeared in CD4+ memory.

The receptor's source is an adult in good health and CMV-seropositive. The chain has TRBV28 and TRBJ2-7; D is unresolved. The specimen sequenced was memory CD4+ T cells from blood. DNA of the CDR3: TGTGCCAGCAGTTCGCCGGGTAAGCAGTACTTC. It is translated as CASSSPGKQYF.